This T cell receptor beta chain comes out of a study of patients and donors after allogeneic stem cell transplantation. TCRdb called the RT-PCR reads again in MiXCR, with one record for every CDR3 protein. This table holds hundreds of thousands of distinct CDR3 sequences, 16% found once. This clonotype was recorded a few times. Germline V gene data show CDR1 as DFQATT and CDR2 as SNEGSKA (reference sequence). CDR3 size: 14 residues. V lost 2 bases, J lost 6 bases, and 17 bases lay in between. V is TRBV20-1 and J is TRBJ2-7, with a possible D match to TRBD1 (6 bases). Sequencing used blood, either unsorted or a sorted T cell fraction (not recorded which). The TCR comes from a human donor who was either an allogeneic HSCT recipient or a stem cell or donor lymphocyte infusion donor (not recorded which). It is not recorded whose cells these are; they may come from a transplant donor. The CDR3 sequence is CSARHPTGSGEQYF. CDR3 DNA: TGCAGTGCTAGACATCCTACAGGGTCGGGCGAGCAGTACTTC.